Listed below are T cell receptor beta chains from one sample, sequenced in a study of vaccination effects on CD4 cells after COVID-19. These TCRs' antigens remain unknown. This table comes from immunoSEQ multiplex PCR, and its TCRdb copy is limited to in-frame clones, with some not included. The sample yields over 25,000 clones, about 70% seen once. The specimen was CD4+ T cells from PBMCs cultured with HCoV-NL63 spike peptides, collected before COVID-19 vaccination. The receptors shown here come from a human donor who received a COVID-19 vaccine. The CDR3 runs from the conserved cysteine through the conserved F or W. A D gene is named only where the DNA matches it firmly. Part of the rows lack a size; the others show once, few, many or a class for expanded clones.

abundance,j_gene,v_gene,d_gene,CDR3nt,CDR3aa
NA,TRBJ2-5,TRBV29-1,TRBD2,TGCAGCGTCGACTCAACCCGGGGGGGCACGGACCAGTACTTC,CSVDSTRGGTDQYF
NA,TRBJ2-3,TRBV2,TRBD2,TGTGCCAGCAGTGAATTTACTAGCGGGACAGATACGCAGTATTTT,CASSEFTSGTDTQYF
NA,TRBJ2-1,TRBV19,TRBD2,TGTGCCAGTGGCCGATCTAGCGGGAGTCTAGTCCATGAGCAGTTCTTC,CASGRSSGSLVHEQFF
NA,TRBJ2-5,TRBV7-2,TRBD2,TGTGCCAGCAGCCCCCTAGCGGGGGGCAGCCCCCAGTACTTC,CASSPLAGGSPQYF
few,TRBJ1-6,TRBV5-1,NA,TGCGCCAGCAGCCCTAACAAGGCCAGGGGCTCACCCCTCCACTTT,CASSPNKARGSPLHF
once,TRBJ2-5,TRBV7-9,TRBD2,TGTGCCAGCAGCTTAAGTGTACTAGCGGGATCGCGGTGGGGGACCCAGTACTTC,CASSLSVLAGSRWGTQYF
NA,TRBJ1-1,TRBV3-1/TRBV3-2,NA,TGTGCCAGCAGCCGCCTGGGGGGAAACACTGAAGCTTTCTTT,CASSRLGGNTEAFF
NA,TRBJ2-5,TRBV7-2,NA,TGTGCCAGCAGCTTAGAGCGTGAAGAGACCCAGTACTTC,CASSLEREETQYF
NA,TRBJ1-5,TRBV6-2/TRBV6-3,NA,TGTGCCAGCAGTTACGGAGGAAATATCAATCAGCCCCAGCATTTT,CASSYGGNINQPQHF
NA,TRBJ2-2,TRBV5-1,TRBD1,TGCGCCAGCAGCTTTTTACAGGGGAATACCGGGGAGCTGTTTTTT,CASSFLQGNTGELFF
NA,TRBJ2-1,TRBV5-4,TRBD2,TGTGCCAGCAGCAGACCTACTAGCGGGAGTGACCCCTACAATGAGCAGTTCTTC,CASSRPTSGSDPYNEQFF
NA,TRBJ1-5,TRBV4-1,NA,TGCGCCAGCAGCCAAGACGGCCAGGGGAGTAGGCAGCCCCAGCATTTT,CASSQDGQGSRQPQHF
few,TRBJ1-2,TRBV15,TRBD1,TGTGCCACCAGCAGAGAGGGAGGGGGCGCTGGCTACACCTTC,CATSREGGGAGYTF
few,TRBJ2-1,TRBV27,NA,TGTGCCAGCAGGGTATACAATGAGCAGTTCTTC,CASRVYNEQFF
NA,TRBJ2-2,TRBV30,TRBD2,TGTGCCTGGAGTGTGACTAGACTAGCGGGAGGCGGGGAGCTGTTTTTT,CAWSVTRLAGGGELFF
NA,TRBJ2-3,TRBV5-1,TRBD2,TGCGCCAGCAGAACTAGCGCCCACGCGACAGATACGCAGTATTTT,CASRTSAHATDTQYF
NA,TRBJ2-5,TRBV6-4,NA,TGTGCCAGCAGCGCCGGGACGGAAGAGACCCAGTACTTC,CASSAGTEETQYF
NA,TRBJ1-5,TRBV5-6,NA,TGTGCCAGCAGCCCGAGGGGGGTAAATCAGCCCCAGCATTTT,CASSPRGVNQPQHF
NA,TRBJ2-7,TRBV6-1,TRBD1,TGTGCCAGCAGTGAAGGGGGACAGGGGCATATGAACTTC,CASSEGGQGHMNF
NA,TRBJ2-1,TRBV3-1/TRBV3-2,TRBD1,TGTGCCAGCAGCCAAGACAGGTTGACAGGGACGTTCTTC,CASSQDRLTGTFF
NA,TRBJ1-5,TRBV28,NA,TGTGCCAGCAGTTTGGTCAATCAGCCCCAGCATTTT,CASSLVNQPQHF
NA,TRBJ1-4,TRBV4-1,NA,TGCGCCAGCAGCCAAGGCTGGAATGAAAAACTGTTTTTT,CASSQGWNEKLFF
few,TRBJ1-2,TRBV5-1,TRBD1,TGCGCCAGCAGCTGGGGAACAGGGGGCGACTATGGCTACACCTTC,CASSWGTGGDYGYTF
NA,TRBJ1-1,TRBV6-5,TRBD1,TGTGCCAGCAGCGAGGACAGGGGGGGTGAAGCTTTCTTT,CASSEDRGGEAFF
NA,TRBJ2-7,TRBV7-2,TRBD1,TGTGCCAGCAGCTTGCGCCGGGACAGAAGCTACGAGCAGTACTTC,CASSLRRDRSYEQYF
few,TRBJ1-6,TRBV18,NA,TGTGCCAGCTCATCACAGCGGTACGCCAATTCACCCCTCCACTTT,CASSSQRYANSPLHF
few,TRBJ1-5,TRBV7-2,TRBD1,TGTGCCAGCAGCTCAACAGGGGGTGAAAATCAGCCCCAGCATTTT,CASSSTGGENQPQHF
NA,TRBJ1-1,TRBV3-1/TRBV3-2,NA,TGTGCCAGCAGCCAAGTAGGGTTGAACACTGAAGCTTTCTTT,CASSQVGLNTEAFF
NA,TRBJ2-5,TRBV30,NA,TGTGCCTGGAGTGCTCCGGGGACCCAAGAGACCCAGTACTTC,CAWSAPGTQETQYF
NA,TRBJ2-1,TRBV11-2,TRBD2,TGTGCCAGCAGTCCGTTGGGACTAGCGGCCGGTGAGCAGTTCTTC,CASSPLGLAAGEQFF
NA,TRBJ2-3,TRBV2,NA,TGTGCCAGCAAAGCACAGGGCTCCCCCACAGATACGCAGTATTTT,CASKAQGSPTDTQYF
NA,TRBJ1-5,TRBV7-9,NA,TGTGCCAGCAGCTTAGGGGGCCGTGGGCAGCCCCAGCATTTT,CASSLGGRGQPQHF
NA,TRBJ2-1,TRBV19,NA,TGTGCCAGTAGCCAGGACTACAATGAGCAGTTCTTC,CASSQDYNEQFF
few,TRBJ1-2,TRBV5-1,NA,TGCGCCAGCAGCCTCGGGACCCAGTATGGCTACACCTTC,CASSLGTQYGYTF
NA,TRBJ2-1,TRBV7-9,NA,TGTGCCAGCAGCTTAGCCGGCACAGGGAGAGGTGAGCAGTTCTTC,CASSLAGTGRGEQFF
NA,TRBJ1-3,TRBV7-2,TRBD1,TGTGCCAGCAGCTGGGGACAGGGGTGGGGAAACACCATATATTTT,CASSWGQGWGNTIYF
NA,TRBJ1-6,TRBV19,NA,TGTGCCAGTAGTAGGCAGGGCTATAATTCACCCCTCCACTTT,CASSRQGYNSPLHF
NA,TRBJ1-6,TRBV11-2,NA,TGTGCCAGCAGCTCATACGACAGGAATTCACCCCTCCACTTT,CASSSYDRNSPLHF
NA,TRBJ2-5,TRBV28,NA,TGTGCCAGCTCGATAGCCGCCGAGACCCAGTACTTC,CASSIAAETQYF
NA,TRBJ1-2,TRBV6-1,NA,TGTGCCAGCAGTGAGTTAAGAGGGCAGGGGCATGGCTACACCTTC,CASSELRGQGHGYTF
NA,TRBJ2-7,TRBV10-3,NA,TGTGCCATCAAGCCCTTCTCCGGCCAGGGGAACGAGCAGTACTTC,CAIKPFSGQGNEQYF
NA,TRBJ2-5,TRBV12-3/TRBV12-4,NA,TGTGCCAGCAGTTTTGCGGAGGGAGAGACCCAGTACTTC,CASSFAEGETQYF
NA,TRBJ2-5,TRBV29-1,NA,TGCAGCGTTGAAGATCTGGAGACCCAGTACTTC,CSVEDLETQYF
NA,TRBJ1-1,TRBV10-3,TRBD1,TGTGCCATCAGTGAGCACAGGGGGCCCGGCACTGAAGCTTTCTTT,CAISEHRGPGTEAFF
once,TRBJ2-2,TRBV29-1,NA,TGCAGCGCCCGGGAACCCCGAACCGGGGAGCTGTTTTTT,CSAREPRTGELFF
NA,TRBJ1-4,TRBV6-5,NA,TGTGCCAGCAGTTACACCCTGGGTACTAATGAAAAACTGTTTTTT,CASSYTLGTNEKLFF
NA,TRBJ1-2,TRBV12-1,NA,TGTGCCAGCAGCCCCGAGGAGGGCGACACTAACTATGGCTACACCTTC,CASSPEEGDTNYGYTF